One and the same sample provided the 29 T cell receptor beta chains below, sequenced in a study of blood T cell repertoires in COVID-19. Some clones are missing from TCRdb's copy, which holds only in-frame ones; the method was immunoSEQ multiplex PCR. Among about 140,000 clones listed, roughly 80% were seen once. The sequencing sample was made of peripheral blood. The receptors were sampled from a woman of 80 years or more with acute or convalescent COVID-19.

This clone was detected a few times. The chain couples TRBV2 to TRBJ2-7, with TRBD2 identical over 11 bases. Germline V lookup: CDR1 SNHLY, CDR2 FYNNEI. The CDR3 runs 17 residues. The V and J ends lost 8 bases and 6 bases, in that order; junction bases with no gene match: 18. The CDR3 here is CASEKGRWASGRSEQYF. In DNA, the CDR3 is TGTGCCAGCGAGAAAGGTAGATGGGCTAGCGGGAGGTCCGAGCAGTACTTC.

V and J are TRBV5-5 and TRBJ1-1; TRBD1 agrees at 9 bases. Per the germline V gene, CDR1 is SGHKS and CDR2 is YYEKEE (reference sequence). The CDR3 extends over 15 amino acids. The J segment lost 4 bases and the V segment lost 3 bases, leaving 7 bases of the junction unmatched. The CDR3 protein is CASSWLRGQGTEAFF. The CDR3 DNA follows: TGTGCCAGCAGCTGGTTAAGGGGACAGGGCACTGAAGCTTTCTTT.

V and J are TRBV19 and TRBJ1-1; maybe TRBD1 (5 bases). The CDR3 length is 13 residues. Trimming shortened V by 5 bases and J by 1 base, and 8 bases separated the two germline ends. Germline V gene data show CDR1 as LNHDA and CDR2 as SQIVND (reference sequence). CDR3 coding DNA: TGTGCCAGTAGTTTGACAGAGAACACTGAAGCTTTCTTT. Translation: CASSLTENTEAFF.

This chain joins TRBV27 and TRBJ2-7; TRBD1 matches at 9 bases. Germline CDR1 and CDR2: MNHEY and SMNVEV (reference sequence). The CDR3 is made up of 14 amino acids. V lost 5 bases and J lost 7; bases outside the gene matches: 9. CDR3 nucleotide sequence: TGTGCCAGCAGTCGGGACAGGGCACGACGGGAGCAGTACTTC. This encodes CASSRDRARREQYF.

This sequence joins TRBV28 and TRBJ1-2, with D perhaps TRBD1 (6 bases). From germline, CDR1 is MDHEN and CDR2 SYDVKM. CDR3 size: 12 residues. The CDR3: CASGGASYGYTF. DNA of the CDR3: TGTGCGAGCGGGGGGGCGTCATATGGCTACACCTTC.

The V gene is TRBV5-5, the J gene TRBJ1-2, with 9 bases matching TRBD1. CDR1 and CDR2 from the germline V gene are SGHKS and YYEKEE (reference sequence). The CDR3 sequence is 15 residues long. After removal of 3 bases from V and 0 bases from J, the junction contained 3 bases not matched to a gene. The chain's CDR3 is CASSWTGESNYGYTF. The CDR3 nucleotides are TGTGCCAGCAGCTGGACAGGGGAATCTAACTATGGCTACACCTTC.

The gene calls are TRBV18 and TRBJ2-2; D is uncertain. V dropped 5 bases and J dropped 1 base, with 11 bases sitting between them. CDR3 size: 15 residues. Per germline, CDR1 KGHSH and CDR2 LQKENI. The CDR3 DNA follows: TGTGCCAGCTCATCGCAACTCGGGAACACCGGGGAGCTGTTTTTT. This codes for CASSSQLGNTGELFF.

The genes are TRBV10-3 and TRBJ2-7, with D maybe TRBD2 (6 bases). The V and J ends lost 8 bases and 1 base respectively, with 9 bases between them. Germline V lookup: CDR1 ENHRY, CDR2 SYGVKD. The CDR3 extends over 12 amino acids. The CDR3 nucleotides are TGTGCCATCTCCCGGGAGTCCTACGAGCAGTACTTC. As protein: CAISRESYEQYF.

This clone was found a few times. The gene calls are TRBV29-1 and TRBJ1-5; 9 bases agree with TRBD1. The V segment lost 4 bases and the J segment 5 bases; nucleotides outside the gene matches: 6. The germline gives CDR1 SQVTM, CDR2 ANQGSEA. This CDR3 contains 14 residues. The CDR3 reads CSVVFGTGHQPQHF. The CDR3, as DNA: TGCAGCGTTGTGTTCGGGACAGGGCATCAGCCCCAGCATTTT.

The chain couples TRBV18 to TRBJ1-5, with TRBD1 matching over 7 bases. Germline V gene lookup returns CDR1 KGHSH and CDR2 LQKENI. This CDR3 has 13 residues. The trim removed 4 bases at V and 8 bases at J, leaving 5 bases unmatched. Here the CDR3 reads CASSRQGGEPQHF. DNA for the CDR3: TGTGCCAGCTCACGACAGGGCGGGGAGCCCCAGCATTTT.

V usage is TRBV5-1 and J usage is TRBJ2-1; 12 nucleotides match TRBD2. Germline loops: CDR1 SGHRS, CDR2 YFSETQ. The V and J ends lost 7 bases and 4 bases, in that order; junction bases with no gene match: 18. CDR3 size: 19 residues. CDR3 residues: CASRSNLAGGPPDYNEQFF. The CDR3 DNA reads TGCGCCAGCCGTAGCAACCTAGCGGGAGGGCCTCCCGATTACAATGAGCAGTTCTTC. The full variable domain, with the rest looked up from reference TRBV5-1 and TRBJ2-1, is KAGVTQTPRYLIKTRGQQVTLSCSPISGHRSVSWYQQTPGQGLQFLFEYFSETQRNKGNFPGRFSGRQFSNSRSEMNVSTLELGDSALYLCASRSNLAGGPPDYNEQFFGPGTRLTVL.

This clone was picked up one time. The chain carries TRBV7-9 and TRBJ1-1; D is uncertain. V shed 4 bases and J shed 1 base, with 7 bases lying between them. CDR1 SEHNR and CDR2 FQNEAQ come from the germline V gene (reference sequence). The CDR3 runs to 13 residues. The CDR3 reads CASSSPPNTEAFF. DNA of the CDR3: TGTGCCAGCAGCTCTCCCCCGAACACTGAAGCTTTCTTT.

The CDR3 sequence is CASSEQRRGETQYF. DNA for the CDR3: TGTGCCAGCAGTGAACAGAGGAGAGGGGAGACCCAGTACTTC. The chain joins TRBV28 to TRBJ2-5; D perhaps matches TRBD2 (5 bases). Deletions cut 5 bases from V and 5 bases from J, with 15 bases between. This CDR3 comprises 14 residues. From germline, CDR1 is MDHEN and CDR2 SYDVKM. Full variable domain (rest looked up from reference TRBV28 and TRBJ2-5): DVKVTQSSRYLVKRTGEKVFLECVQDMDHENMFWYRQDPGLGLRLIYFSYDVKMKEKGDIPEGYSVSREKKERFSLILESASTNQTSMYLCASSEQRRGETQYFGPGTRLLVL.

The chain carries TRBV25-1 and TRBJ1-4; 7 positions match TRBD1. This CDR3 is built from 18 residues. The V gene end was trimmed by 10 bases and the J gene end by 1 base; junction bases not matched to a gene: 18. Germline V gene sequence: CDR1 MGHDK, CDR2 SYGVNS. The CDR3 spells CATKAFEAGGVTNEKLFF. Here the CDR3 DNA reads TGTGCCACCAAGGCGTTCGAGGCAGGGGGAGTAACTAATGAAAAACTGTTTTTT. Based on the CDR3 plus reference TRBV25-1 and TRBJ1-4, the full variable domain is EADIYQTPRYLVIGTGKKITLECSQTMGHDKMYWYQQDPGMELHLIHYSYGVNSTEKGDLSSESTVSRIRTEHFPLTLESARPSHTSQYLCATKAFEAGGVTNEKLFFGSGTQLSVL.

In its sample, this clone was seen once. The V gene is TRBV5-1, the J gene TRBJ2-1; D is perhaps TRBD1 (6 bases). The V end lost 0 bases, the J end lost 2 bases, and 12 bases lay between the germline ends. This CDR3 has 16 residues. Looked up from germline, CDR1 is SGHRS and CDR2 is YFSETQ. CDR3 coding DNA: TGCGCCAGCAGCTTGGCGGCAGCAGGGGCCTACAATGAGCAGTTCTTC. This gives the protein CASSLAAAGAYNEQFF.

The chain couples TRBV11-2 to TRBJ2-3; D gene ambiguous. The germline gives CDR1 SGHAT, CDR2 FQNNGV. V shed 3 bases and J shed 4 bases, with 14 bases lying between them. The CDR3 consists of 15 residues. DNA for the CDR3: TGTGCCAGCAGCTTGAGGCCCGGTGGCGCAGATACGCAGTATTTT. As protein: CASSLRPGGADTQYF.

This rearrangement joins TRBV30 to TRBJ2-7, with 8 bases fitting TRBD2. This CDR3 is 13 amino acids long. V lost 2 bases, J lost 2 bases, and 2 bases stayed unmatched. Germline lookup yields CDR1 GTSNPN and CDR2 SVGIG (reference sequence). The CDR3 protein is CAWSMGLAYEQYF. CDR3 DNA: TGTGCCTGGAGTATGGGACTAGCCTACGAGCAGTACTTC.

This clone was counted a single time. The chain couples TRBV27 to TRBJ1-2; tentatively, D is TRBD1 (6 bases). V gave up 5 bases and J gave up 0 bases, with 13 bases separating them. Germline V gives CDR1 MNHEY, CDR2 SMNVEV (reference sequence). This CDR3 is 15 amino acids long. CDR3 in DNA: TGTGCCAGCAGTCAGGGGACGGCCCCTAACTATGGCTACACCTTC. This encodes CASSQGTAPNYGYTF.

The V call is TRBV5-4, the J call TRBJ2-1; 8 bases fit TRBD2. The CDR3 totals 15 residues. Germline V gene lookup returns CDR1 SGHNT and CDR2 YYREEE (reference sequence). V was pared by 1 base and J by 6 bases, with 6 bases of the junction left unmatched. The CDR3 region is CASSLPSGSSNEQFF. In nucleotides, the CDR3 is TGTGCCAGCAGCTTGCCCAGCGGGAGTAGCAATGAGCAGTTCTTC.

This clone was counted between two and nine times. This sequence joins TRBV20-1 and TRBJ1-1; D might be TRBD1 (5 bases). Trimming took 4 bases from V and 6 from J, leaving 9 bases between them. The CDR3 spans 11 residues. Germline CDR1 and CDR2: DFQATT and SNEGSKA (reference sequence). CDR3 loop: CSATGGAEAFF. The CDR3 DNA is TGCAGTGCTACGGGGGGGGCTGAAGCTTTCTTT.

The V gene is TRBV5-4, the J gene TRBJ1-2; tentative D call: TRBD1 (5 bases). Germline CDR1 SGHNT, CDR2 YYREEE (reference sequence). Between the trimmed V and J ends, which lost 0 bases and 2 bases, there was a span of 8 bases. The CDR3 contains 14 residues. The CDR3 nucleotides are TGTGCCAGCAGCTTGGTTGGACAAAACTATGGCTACACCTTC. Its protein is CASSLVGQNYGYTF.

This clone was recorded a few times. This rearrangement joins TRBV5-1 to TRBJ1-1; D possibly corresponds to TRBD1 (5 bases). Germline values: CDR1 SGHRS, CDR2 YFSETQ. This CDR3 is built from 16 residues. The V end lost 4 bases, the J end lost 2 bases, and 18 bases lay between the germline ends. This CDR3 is CASSPLRAGLNTEAFF. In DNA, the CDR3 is TGCGCCAGCAGCCCCCTAAGGGCAGGGCTAAACACTGAAGCTTTCTTT.

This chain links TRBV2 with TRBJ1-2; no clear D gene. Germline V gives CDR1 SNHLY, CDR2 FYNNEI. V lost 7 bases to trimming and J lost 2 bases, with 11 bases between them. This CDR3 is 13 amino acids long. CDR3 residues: CASILTENYGYTF. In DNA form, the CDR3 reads TGTGCCAGCATTCTTACGGAGAACTATGGCTACACCTTC.

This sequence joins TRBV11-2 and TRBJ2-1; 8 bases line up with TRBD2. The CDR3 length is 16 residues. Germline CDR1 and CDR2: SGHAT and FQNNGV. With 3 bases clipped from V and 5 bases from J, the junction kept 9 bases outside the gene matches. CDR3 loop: CASSFRGSGSDNEQFF. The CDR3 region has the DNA TGTGCCAGCAGCTTCCGCGGAAGCGGGAGCGACAATGAGCAGTTCTTC.

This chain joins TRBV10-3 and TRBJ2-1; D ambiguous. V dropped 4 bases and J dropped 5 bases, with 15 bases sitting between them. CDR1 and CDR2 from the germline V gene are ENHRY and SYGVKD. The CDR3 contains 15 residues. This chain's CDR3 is CAISGVAGRDNEQFF. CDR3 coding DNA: TGTGCCATCAGTGGAGTAGCCGGTCGCGACAATGAGCAGTTCTTC.

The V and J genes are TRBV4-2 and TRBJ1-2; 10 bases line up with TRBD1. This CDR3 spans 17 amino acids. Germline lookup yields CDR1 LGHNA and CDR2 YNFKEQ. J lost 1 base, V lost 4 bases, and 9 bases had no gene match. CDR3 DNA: TGTGCCAGCAGCCTAGAAACTTGGACAGGGGGTAACTATGGCTACACCTTC. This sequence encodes CASSLETWTGGNYGYTF.

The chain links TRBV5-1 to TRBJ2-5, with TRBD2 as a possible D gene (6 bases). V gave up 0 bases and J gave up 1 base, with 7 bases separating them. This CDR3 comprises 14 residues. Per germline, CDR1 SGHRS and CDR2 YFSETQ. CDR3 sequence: CASSLGGVQETQYF. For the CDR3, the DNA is TGCGCCAGCAGCTTGGGGGGGGTCCAAGAGACCCAGTACTTC.

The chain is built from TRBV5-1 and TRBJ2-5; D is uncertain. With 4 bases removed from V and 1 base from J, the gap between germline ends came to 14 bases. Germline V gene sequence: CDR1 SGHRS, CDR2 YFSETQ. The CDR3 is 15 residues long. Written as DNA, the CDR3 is TGCGCCAGCAGCATTGTACCAGGTCGCCAAGAGACCCAGTACTTC. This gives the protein CASSIVPGRQETQYF.

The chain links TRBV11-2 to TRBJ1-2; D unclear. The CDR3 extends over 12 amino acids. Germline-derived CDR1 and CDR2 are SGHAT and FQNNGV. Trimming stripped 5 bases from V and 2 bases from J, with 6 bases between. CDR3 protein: CASSRVNYGYTF. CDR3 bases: TGTGCCAGCAGCCGAGTGAACTATGGCTACACCTTC.